The text below deals with one TCR beta chain. This specimen includes other DNA sequences encoding the same CDR3. Participants were aged about 18 to 95 years, lived in about 26 US areas, and enrolled virtually. Germline V gene data show CDR1 as SEHNR and CDR2 as FQNEAQ (reference sequence). The junction had 1 base not matched to a gene; V was cut back by 3 bases and J by 0 bases. This CDR3 has 15 residues. TCRdb's table, derived via immunoSEQ multiplex PCR, lists solely in-frame clones and lacks some. The table records 260,000 or so clones, approximately 90% of them present only once. This sample stems from a study of blood T cell repertoires in COVID-19. Study background: Samples taken during acute and convalescent COVID-19 were collected in the United States, Italy and Spain. PBMCs, B-cell-depleted T cells, or T cells were the source of the cDNA or gDNA that made up the material.

Sample: PBMCs or T cells enriched from blood (not recorded which). The TCR sequence derives from a woman between 35 and 50 years old with acute COVID-19. The rearrangement uses TRBV7-9 and TRBJ2-3, with 9 bases that match TRBD2. In nucleotides, the CDR3 is TGTGCCAGCAGCTTTACTAGCGGGAGCACAGATACGCAGTATTTT. It encodes CASSFTSGSTDTQYF.